The 6 T cell receptor beta chains given below trace back to one sample, sequenced in a study of CD8+CD57+ T cells in acquired aplastic anemia. CDR3 and TCR beta VDJ profiling relied on genomic DNA as the template. One entry per CDR3 protein, called by TCRdb with MiXCR from the reads. In the table there are 150,000 to 200,000 distinct CDR3 sequences, around 66% of which are singletons. What was sequenced was sorted CD4+, CD8+, or CD8+CD57+ T cells (not recorded which) from PBMCs. The receptors originated from a human donor with severe aplastic anemia or a healthy control (not recorded which).

The rearrangement links TRBV7-2 to TRBJ1-2; 9 nucleotides match TRBD1. Germline V gene sequence: CDR1 SGHTA, CDR2 FQGNSA. The CDR3 sequence is 15 residues long. J was trimmed by 2 bases and V by 6 bases; bases with no gene match: 7. For the CDR3, the DNA is TGTGCCAGCAGTTTTGGGGGACAGGGAAACTATGGCTACACCTTC. Its translation is CASSFGGQGNYGYTF. Full variable domain (rest looked up from reference TRBV7-2 and TRBJ1-2): GAGVSQSPSNKVTEKGKDVELRCDPISGHTALYWYRQSLGQGLEFLIYFQGNSAPDKSGLPSDRFSAERTGGSVSTLTIQRTQQEDSAVYLCASSFGGQGNYGYTFGSGTRLTVV.

In this sample, this clonotype turned up once. V and J are TRBV2 and TRBJ1-5, with 9 positions matching TRBD1. This CDR3 contains 16 residues. J gave up 3 bases and V 5 bases, and 8 bases lay outside the gene matches. From germline, CDR1 is SNHLY and CDR2 FYNNEI. For the CDR3, the DNA is TGTGCCAGCAGTAATACCGGACAGGGGTACAATCAGCCCCAGCATTTT. This codes for CASSNTGQGYNQPQHF. Looking up the rest from reference TRBV2 and TRBJ1-5 gives the full variable domain: EPEVTQTPSHQVTQMGQEVILRCVPISNHLYFYWYRQILGQKVEFLVSFYNNEISEKSEIFDDQFSVERPDGSNFTLKIRSTKLEDSAMYFCASSNTGQGYNQPQHFGDGTRLSIL.

The chain uses TRBV5-4 and TRBJ2-5, with D possibly being TRBD2 (6 bases). In germline, CDR1 is SGHNT, CDR2 YYREEE (reference sequence). The CDR3 runs 14 residues. Between the trimmed V and J ends, which lost 1 base and 3 bases, there was a span of 10 bases. The CDR3 protein is CASSLLSGKETQYF. DNA for the CDR3: TGTGCCAGCAGCTTGCTTAGCGGTAAAGAGACCCAGTACTTC.

The chain has TRBV7-2 and TRBJ2-2; D gene unclear. Trimming removed 6 bases from V and 8 bases from J, with 10 bases in between. Germline CDR1 is SGHTA and CDR2 is FQGNSA. The CDR3 extends over 12 amino acids. The CDR3 nucleotides read TGTGCCAGCAGACTCCCTTGGGGGGAGCTGTTTTTT. It is translated as CASRLPWGELFF.

This clonotype was seen many times. V gene TRBV6-1 combines with J gene TRBJ1-1; TRBD1 matches at 7 bases. Germline V gene sequence: CDR1 MNHNS, CDR2 SASEGT. The trim removed 0 bases at V and 5 bases at J, leaving 6 bases unmatched. CDR3 size: 15 residues. The CDR3 region is CASSEAIQGRTEAFF. CDR3 nucleotides: TGTGCCAGCAGTGAAGCCATACAGGGGAGGACTGAAGCTTTCTTT.

This chain joins TRBV2 and TRBJ2-7, with D unresolved. The CDR3 is made up of 12 amino acids. V lost 6 bases and J 1 base, leaving 7 bases between the germline ends. Germline lookup yields CDR1 SNHLY and CDR2 FYNNEI. CDR3 amino acids: CASRRQSYEQYF. The CDR3 bases are TGTGCCAGCAGGCGGCAGTCCTACGAGCAGTACTTC.